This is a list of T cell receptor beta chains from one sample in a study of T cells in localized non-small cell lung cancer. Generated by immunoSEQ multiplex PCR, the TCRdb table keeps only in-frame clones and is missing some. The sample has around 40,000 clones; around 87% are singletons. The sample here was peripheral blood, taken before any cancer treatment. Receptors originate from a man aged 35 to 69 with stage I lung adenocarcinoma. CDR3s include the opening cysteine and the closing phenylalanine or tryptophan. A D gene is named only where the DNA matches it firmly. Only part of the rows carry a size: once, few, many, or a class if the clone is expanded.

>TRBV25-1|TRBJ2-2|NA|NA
CASSERTTGELFF
TGTGCCAGCAGTGAAAGGACTACCGGGGAGCTGTTTTTT
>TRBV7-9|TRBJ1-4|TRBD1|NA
CASSLRQGNEKLFF
TGTGCCAGCAGCCTAAGACAGGGTAATGAAAAACTGTTTTTT
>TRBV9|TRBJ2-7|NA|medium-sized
CASSVGSSGSYEQYF
TGTGCCAGCAGCGTAGGAAGTAGCGGTTCCTACGAGCAGTACTTC
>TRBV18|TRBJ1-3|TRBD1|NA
CASSLPTGGSGNTIYF
TGTGCCAGCTCACTCCCGACAGGGGGCTCTGGAAACACCATATATTTT
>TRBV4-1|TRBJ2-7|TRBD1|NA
CASSRVTGDSYSYEQYF
TGCGCCAGCAGCCGTGTCACAGGGGACAGCTACTCCTACGAGCAGTACTTC
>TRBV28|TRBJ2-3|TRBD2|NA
CASSLYLSGSTDTQYF
TGTGCCAGCAGTTTATACCTTAGCGGGAGCACAGATACGCAGTATTTT
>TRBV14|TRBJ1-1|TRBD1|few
CASSRGDRGPNTEAFF
TGTGCCAGCAGCCGCGGGGACAGGGGGCCGAACACTGAAGCTTTCTTT
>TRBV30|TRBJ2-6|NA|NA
CAWNSGSGANVLTF
TGTGCCTGGAACAGCGGTTCTGGGGCCAACGTCCTGACTTTC
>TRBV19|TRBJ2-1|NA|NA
CASSMDGYNEQFF
TGTGCCAGTAGTATGGACGGCTACAATGAGCAGTTCTTC
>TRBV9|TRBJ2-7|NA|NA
CASSVAFGSSYEQYF
TGTGCCAGCAGCGTAGCTTTTGGGAGCTCCTACGAGCAGTACTTC
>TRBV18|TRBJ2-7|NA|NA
CASSPPSSSYEQYF
TGTGCCAGCTCACCACCGTCCAGTTCCTACGAGCAGTACTTC
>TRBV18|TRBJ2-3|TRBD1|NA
CASSLGTGGTDTQYF
TGTGCCAGCTCACTGGGGACAGGGGGCACAGATACGCAGTATTTT
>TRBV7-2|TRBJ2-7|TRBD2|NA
CASSSSTGTSAYEQYF
TGTGCCAGCAGCTCATCTACCGGGACTAGTGCCTACGAGCAGTACTTC
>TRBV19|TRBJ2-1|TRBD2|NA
CASSIGRTSGFNEQFF
TGTGCCAGTAGTATTGGGCGGACTAGTGGCTTCAATGAGCAGTTCTTC
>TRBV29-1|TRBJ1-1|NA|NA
CSVDHLHGTEAFF
TGCAGCGTTGACCACCTACACGGCACTGAAGCTTTCTTT
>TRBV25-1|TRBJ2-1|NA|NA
CASSEVATGSYNEQFF
TGTGCCAGCAGTGAGGTGGCTACCGGGTCCTACAATGAGCAGTTCTTC
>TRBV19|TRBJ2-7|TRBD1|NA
CASRGQARSLYEQYF
TGTGCCAGTAGAGGACAGGCCAGGAGTCTTTACGAGCAGTACTTC
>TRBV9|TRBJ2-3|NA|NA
CASSVGGWATDTQYF
TGTGCCAGCAGCGTAGGGGGATGGGCCACAGATACGCAGTATTTT
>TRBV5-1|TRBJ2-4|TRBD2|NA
CASSLTNAGDIQYF
TGCGCCAGCAGCTTGACCAATGCGGGGGACATTCAGTACTTC
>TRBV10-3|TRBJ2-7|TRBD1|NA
CAISESLGQTYEQYF
TGTGCCATCAGTGAGTCGTTGGGACAGACCTACGAGCAGTACTTC
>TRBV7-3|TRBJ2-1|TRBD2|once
CASSRTSGSYNEQFF
TGTGCCAGCAGTCGTACTAGCGGGAGCTACAATGAGCAGTTCTTC
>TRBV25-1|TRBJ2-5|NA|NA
CASRTPWGQETQYF
TGTGCCAGCAGGACGCCCTGGGGCCAAGAGACCCAGTACTTC
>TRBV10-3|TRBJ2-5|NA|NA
CAISPTRAETQYF
TGTGCCATCAGCCCAACTAGGGCCGAGACCCAGTACTTC
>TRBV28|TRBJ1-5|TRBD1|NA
CASSFGTAGQPQHF
TGTGCCAGCAGTTTTGGGACAGCCGGGCAGCCCCAGCATTTT